The rows below give T cell receptor beta chains drawn from one sample of a study of CD8+ T cells in alopecia areata. TCRdb keeps only in-frame clones here, not all; method: immunoSEQ multiplex PCR. Of 190,000 or so clones listed, roughly 62% are singletons. The input for sequencing was CD8+ T cells sorted from blood, taken at week 24, from a patient treated with tofacitinib. Every receptor here comes from a human donor with alopecia areata. Both conserved end residues are part of each CDR3.

J | V | CDR3
TRBJ2-7 | TRBV19 | CASSPFANYEQYF
TRBJ1-5 | TRBV19 | CASSMAQGGNQPQHF
TRBJ1-2 | TRBV29-1 | CSVPAGDTYGYTF
TRBJ2-5 | TRBV14 | CASSQERGFQETQYF
TRBJ1-2 | TRBV9 | CASSVDRTDYGYTF
TRBJ2-3 | TRBV13 | CASTEGPQSTDTQYF
TRBJ2-6 | TRBV13 | CASSLSSGANVLTF
TRBJ2-7 | TRBV7-9 | CASSLTPREQCF
TRBJ1-1 | TRBV4-1 | CASSQTGTGGADAFF
TRBJ2-1 | TRBV27 | CASSLSESSYNEQFF
TRBJ2-6 | TRBV27 | CASSFQGSGANVLTF
TRBJ2-5 | TRBV2 | CADRDRDQETQYF
TRBJ1-5 | TRBV6-1 | CASSEKGGQSNQPQHF
TRBJ2-7 | TRBV5-1 | CASSITGLEWYF
TRBJ1-1 | TRBV7-9 | CASSFGTNEAFF
TRBJ2-7 | TRBV29-1 | CSVEDAGGDRVQHEQYF
TRBJ2-1 | TRBV12-5 | CASHPGSSRDEQFF
TRBJ1-1 | TRBV4-1 | CASSQRDSLNTEAFF
TRBJ2-7 | TRBV27 | CASSFAGDSYEQYF
TRBJ2-2 | TRBV11-1 | CASTPPGQRLAGELFF
TRBJ2-5 | TRBV6-6 | CASSYLGRGQETQYF
TRBJ2-2 | TRBV29-1 | CSGQRDNTGELFF
TRBJ1-2 | TRBV4-1 | CASSQEGLTGYTF
TRBJ1-2 | TRBV5-4 | CASSQEPYGADLNYGYTF
TRBJ2-7 | TRBV19 | CASSWGGFSYEQYF
TRBJ2-5 | TRBV6-5 | CASTLTSADEETQYF
TRBJ1-4 | TRBV19 | CASSPSEKLFF
TRBJ2-1 | TRBV29-1 | CSVVSYNEQFF
TRBJ2-7 | TRBV4-1 | CASSQGGLSTYEQYF
TRBJ2-4 | TRBV13 | CASSFRGNSGIQYF
TRBJ2-7 | TRBV29-1 | CSVEWDRGFREQYF
TRBJ2-1 | TRBV9 | CASSVGDSSYNEQFF
TRBJ2-7 | TRBV2 | CASVTGASSYEQYF
TRBJ2-3 | TRBV7-2 | CASSRSGGSRTDTQYF
TRBJ2-1 | TRBV5-6 | CASSLKDRVRYNEQFF
TRBJ2-7 | TRBV7-2 | CASSLAAGSTYEQYF
TRBJ2-3 | TRBV7-8 | CASSRGLAGTSTDTQYF
TRBJ1-2 | TRBV4-1 | CASSQVDRANYGYTF
TRBJ2-7 | TRBV13 | CASSLGIGGSEQYF
TRBJ1-2 | TRBV29-1 | CSVGGGLGYTF
TRBJ2-7 | TRBV13 | CASSLGRTYEQYF
TRBJ2-7 | TRBV15 | CATSATGNEQYF
TRBJ2-1 | TRBV11-2 | CASSSLGTSGINEQFF
TRBJ2-7 | TRBV30 | CAWDSSGTVSSYEQYF
TRBJ2-1 | TRBV13 | CASSLGQIYNEQFF
TRBJ2-7 | TRBV12-5 | CASGTTGHEQYF
TRBJ2-7 | TRBV10-3 | CAISETSGRSYEQYF
TRBJ1-2 | TRBV6-5 | CASRRLSDGYTF